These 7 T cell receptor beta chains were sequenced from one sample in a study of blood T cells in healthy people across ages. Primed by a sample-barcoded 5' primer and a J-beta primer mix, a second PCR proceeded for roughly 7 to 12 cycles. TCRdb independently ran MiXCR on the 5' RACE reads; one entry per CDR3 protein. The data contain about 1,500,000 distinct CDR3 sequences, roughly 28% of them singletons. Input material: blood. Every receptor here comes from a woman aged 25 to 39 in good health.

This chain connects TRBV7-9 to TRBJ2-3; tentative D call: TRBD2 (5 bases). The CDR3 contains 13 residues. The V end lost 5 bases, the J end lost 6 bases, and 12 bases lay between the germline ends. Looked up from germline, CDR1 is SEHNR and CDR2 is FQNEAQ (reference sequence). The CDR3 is CASSMPPGDTQYF. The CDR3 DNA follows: TGTGCCAGCAGCATGCCACCGGGGGATACGCAGTATTTT.

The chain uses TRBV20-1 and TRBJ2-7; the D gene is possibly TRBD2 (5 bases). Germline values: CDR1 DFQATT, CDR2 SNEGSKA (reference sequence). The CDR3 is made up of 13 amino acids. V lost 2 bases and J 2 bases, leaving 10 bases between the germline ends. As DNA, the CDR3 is TGCAGTGCTAGAATAGCGCACACCTACGAGCAGTACTTC. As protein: CSARIAHTYEQYF.

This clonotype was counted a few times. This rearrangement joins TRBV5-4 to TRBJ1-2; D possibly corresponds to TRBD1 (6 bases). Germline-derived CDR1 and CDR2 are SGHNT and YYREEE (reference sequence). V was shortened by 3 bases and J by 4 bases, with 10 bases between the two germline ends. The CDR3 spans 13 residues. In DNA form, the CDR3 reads TGTGCCAGCAGCTCCTCAGGGGCCTATGGCTACACCTTC. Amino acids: CASSSSGAYGYTF.

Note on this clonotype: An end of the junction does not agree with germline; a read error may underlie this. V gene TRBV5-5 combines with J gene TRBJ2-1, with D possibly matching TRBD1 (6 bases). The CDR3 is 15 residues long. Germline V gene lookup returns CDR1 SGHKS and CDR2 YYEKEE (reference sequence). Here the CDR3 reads CAGSSDRNPYNEQFF. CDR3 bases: TGTGCCGGCAGCTCCGACAGGAACCCCTACAATGAGCAGTTCTTC.

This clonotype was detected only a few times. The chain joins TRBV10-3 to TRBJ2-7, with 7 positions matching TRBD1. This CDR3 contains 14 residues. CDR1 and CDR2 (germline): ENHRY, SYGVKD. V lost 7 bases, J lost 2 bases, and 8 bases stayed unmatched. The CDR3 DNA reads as TGTGCCATCAACCCCGGGACAGAGACCTACGAGCAGTACTTC. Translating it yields CAINPGTETYEQYF.

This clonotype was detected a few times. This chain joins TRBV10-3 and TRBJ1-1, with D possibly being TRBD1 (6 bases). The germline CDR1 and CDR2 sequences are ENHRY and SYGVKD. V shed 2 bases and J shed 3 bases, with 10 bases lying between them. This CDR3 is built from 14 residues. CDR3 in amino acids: CAISEREGDTEAFF. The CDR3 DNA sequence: TGTGCCATCAGTGAGAGGGAGGGGGACACTGAAGCTTTCTTT.

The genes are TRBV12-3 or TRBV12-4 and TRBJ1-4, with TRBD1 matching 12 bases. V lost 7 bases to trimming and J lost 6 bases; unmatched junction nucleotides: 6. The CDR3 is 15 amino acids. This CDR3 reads CASNRRDRGHEKLFF. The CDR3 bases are TGTGCCAGCAACCGACGGGACAGGGGGCATGAAAAACTGTTTTTT.